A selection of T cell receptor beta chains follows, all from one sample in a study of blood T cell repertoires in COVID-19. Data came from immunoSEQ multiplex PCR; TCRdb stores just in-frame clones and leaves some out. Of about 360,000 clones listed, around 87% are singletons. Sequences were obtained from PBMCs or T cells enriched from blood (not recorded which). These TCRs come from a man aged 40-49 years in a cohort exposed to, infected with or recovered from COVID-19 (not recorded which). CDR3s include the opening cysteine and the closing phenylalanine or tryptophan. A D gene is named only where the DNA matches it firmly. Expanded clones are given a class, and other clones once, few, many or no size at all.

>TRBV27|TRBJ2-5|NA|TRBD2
TGTGCCAGCAGCCCTGGACTAGCGGGAGGGCCACGAGAGACCCAGTACTTC
CASSPGLAGGPRETQYF
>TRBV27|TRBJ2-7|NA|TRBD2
TGTGCCAGCAGTTCTGGACTAGCGGGAGTAGAGCAGTACTTC
CASSSGLAGVEQYF
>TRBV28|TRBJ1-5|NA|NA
TGTGCCAGCAGGGGTGCACAGGGCGGCAATCAGCCCCAGCATTTT
CASRGAQGGNQPQHF
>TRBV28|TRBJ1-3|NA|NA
TGTGCCAGCAGTTTACTTGGGGGCACTGGAAACACCATATATTTT
CASSLLGGTGNTIYF
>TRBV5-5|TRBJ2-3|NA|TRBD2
TGTGCCAGCAGCGCTCGGGAGAGCGGGAGGGAAAGAAGCACAGATACGCAGTATTTT
CASSARESGRERSTDTQYF
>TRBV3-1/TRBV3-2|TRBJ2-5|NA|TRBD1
TGTGCCAGCAGCGCACCCCCGACCGGGACAGGGAGGGAGACCCAGTACTTC
CASSAPPTGTGRETQYF
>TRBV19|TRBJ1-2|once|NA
TGTGCCAGTAGTATTGTACAGTCTAACTATGGCTACACCTTC
CASSIVQSNYGYTF
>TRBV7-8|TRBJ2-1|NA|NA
TGTGCCAGCAGTTCCGGGAGTAGGTCGTACAATGAGCAGTTCTTC
CASSSGSRSYNEQFF
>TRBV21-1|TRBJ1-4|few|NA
TGTGCCAGCAGTGGAGGGGCGGTCCCTGAAAAACTGTTTTTT
CASSGGAVPEKLFF
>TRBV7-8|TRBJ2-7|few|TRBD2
TGTGCCAGCAGCTTAGAAACTCGCGGGAGTTACGAGCAGTACTTC
CASSLETRGSYEQYF
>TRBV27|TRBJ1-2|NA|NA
TGTGCCAGCAGTTTATCCCTAGCTAACTATGGCTACACCTTC
CASSLSLANYGYTF
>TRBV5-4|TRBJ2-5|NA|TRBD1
TGTGCCAGCAGCTTGGACAGGGGTAAAAAGACCCAGTACTTC
CASSLDRGKKTQYF
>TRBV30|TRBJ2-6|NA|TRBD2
TGTGCCTGGAGTCCCCCGGGACTAGTGGCGACTGGGGCCAACGTCCTGACTTTC
CAWSPPGLVATGANVLTF
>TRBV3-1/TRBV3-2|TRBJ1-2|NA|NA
TGTGCCAGCAGCCAAGAAAGGGGTAGGGGTGGCTACACCTTC
CASSQERGRGGYTF
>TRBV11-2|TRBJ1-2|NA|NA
TGTGCCAGCAAAACTTACGAGGGATCTGGCTACACCTTC
CASKTYEGSGYTF
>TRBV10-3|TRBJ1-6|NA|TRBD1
TGTGCCATCAGTGGCCCGGGACAGAATTCACCCCTCCACTTT
CAISGPGQNSPLHF
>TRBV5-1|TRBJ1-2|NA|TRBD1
TGCGCCAGCAGCTTGGCAGTTGGACAGGTTGTTGGCTACACCTTC
CASSLAVGQVVGYTF
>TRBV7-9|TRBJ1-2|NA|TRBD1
TGTGCCAGCAGCTTGGGGACAGGGGGCGGCTATGGCTACACCTTC
CASSLGTGGGYGYTF
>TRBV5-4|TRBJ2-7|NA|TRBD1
TGTGCCAGCAGCTATGGGACAGGGGGCCGCGAGCAGTACTTC
CASSYGTGGREQYF
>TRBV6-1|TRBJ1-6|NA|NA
TGTGCCAGCAGTGAAGTGGCCAGTAATTCACCCCTCCACTTT
CASSEVASNSPLHF
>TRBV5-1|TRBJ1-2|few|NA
TGCGCCAGCAGCCCGGACACCAACTATGGCTACACCTTC
CASSPDTNYGYTF
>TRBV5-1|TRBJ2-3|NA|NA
TGCGCCAGCAGCTTGGTGGCGGGTACTAGCACAGATACGCAGTATTTT
CASSLVAGTSTDTQYF
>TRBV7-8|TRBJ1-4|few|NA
TGTGCCAGCAGCACTACTGCAACTAATGAAAAACTGTTTTTT
CASSTTATNEKLFF
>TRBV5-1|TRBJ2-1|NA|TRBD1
TGCGCCAGCAGCTTGAGACAGGGGCCGTACAATGAGCAGTTCTTC
CASSLRQGPYNEQFF